The entry below gives a single TCR beta chain sequence along with its context. These data are taken from a study of blood T cell repertoires in COVID-19. About the research overall: The United States, Italy and Spain were the sources of the acute and convalescent COVID-19 samples.

The CDR3 extends over 16 amino acids. Looked up from germline, CDR1 is MNHEY and CDR2 is SVGAGI. The V end was cut by 3 bases, the J end by 6 bases, with 18 bases between. Original analysis: Cell counts per sample came from amplifying reference gene primers. Clones were sequenced by immunoSEQ multiplex PCR, and TCRdb holds only the in-frame ones, with some missing. V and J calls and clone size are those listed in that table; D and trimming were worked out from the DNA. The sample carries 130,000 to 150,000 clones, just under 80% recorded once. The sample consisted of peripheral blood. The clonotype comes from a woman aged 60-75 years with acute or convalescent COVID-19. J is TRBJ2-1 and V is TRBV6-5, with TRBD1 as a possible D gene (6 bases). The CDR3 DNA sequence: TGTGCCAGCAGTTATAGTGGACAGAGGGGTTTCAATGAGCAGTTCTTC. This codes for CASSYSGQRGFNEQFF.